The next 28 T cell receptor beta chains were all read from a single sample in a study of cytomegalovirus exposure and HLA in healthy donors. Sequencing used immunoSEQ multiplex PCR; TCRdb keeps in-frame clones, though not all of them. Of 140,000 to 150,000 clones detected, roughly 90% appear once; the ten largest clones hold approximately 0.7%. Sequenced input: PBMCs. These receptors all stem from a man younger than 35 in good health and CMV-seronegative.

The chain combines TRBV6-1 with TRBJ2-7, with D possibly being TRBD2 (7 bases). Germline V gene sequence: CDR1 MNHNS, CDR2 SASEGT. This CDR3 is built from 16 residues. Trimming cost V 1 base and J 0 bases, with 13 bases left between them. CDR3 sequence (DNA): TGTGCCAGCAGTGAAGAGGGGGGGGCTAGCTCCTACGAGCAGTACTTC. It is translated as CASSEEGGASSYEQYF.

The J gene is TRBJ2-6, the V gene TRBV9; D is undetermined. Per the germline V gene, CDR1 is SGDLS and CDR2 is YYNGEE. With 4 bases removed from V and 2 bases from J, the gap between germline ends came to 22 bases. The CDR3 runs 19 residues. CDR3 loop: CASSFHGPRAPPGANVLTF. CDR3 sequence (DNA): TGTGCCAGCAGCTTTCATGGGCCTCGCGCCCCTCCTGGGGCCAACGTCCTGACTTTC. Full variable domain (outside the CDR3, taken from reference TRBV9 and TRBJ2-6): DSGVTQTPKHLITATGQRVTLRCSPRSGDLSVYWYQQSLDQGLQFLIQYYNGEERAKGNILERFSAQQFPDLHSELNLSSLELGDSALYFCASSFHGPRAPPGANVLTFGAGSRLTVL.

This chain connects TRBV18 to TRBJ2-7, with a weak D call TRBD1 (5 bases). This CDR3 region has 13 residues. In germline, CDR1 is KGHSH, CDR2 LQKENI. Between the trimmed V and J ends, which lost 3 bases and 3 bases, there was a span of 9 bases. The CDR3 bases are TGTGCCAGCTCACCTGACAGAATCTACGAGCAGTACTTC. Translating it yields CASSPDRIYEQYF.

This chain links TRBV29-1 with TRBJ2-7, with 8 bases matching TRBD1. The CDR3 length is 12 residues. Germline CDR1 is SQVTM and CDR2 is ANQGSEA. Trimming took 6 bases from V and 5 from J; bases not matched to a gene: 6. In nucleotides, the CDR3 is TGCAGCGTCGCGGACAGGGTCAACGAGCAGTACTTC. This translates into CSVADRVNEQYF.

V gene TRBV5-5 combines with J gene TRBJ2-7; a weak D match, TRBD1 (6 bases). The V end lost 1 base, the J end lost 3 bases, and 14 bases lay between the germline ends. Germline CDR1 reads SGHKS; CDR2 reads YYEKEE (reference sequence). CDR3 size: 15 residues. CDR3 DNA sequence: TGTGCCAGCAGCTTGCTGGCAGGGGCCGTCTACGAGCAGTACTTC. It is translated as CASSLLAGAVYEQYF.

Here the CDR3 DNA reads TGTGCCAGCAGCGAAAGTAGAAGCACAGATACGCAGTATTTT. Residues: CASSESRSTDTQYF. This rearrangement joins TRBV9 to TRBJ2-3, with D hard to call. CDR3 length: 14 amino acids. With 3 bases removed from V and 0 bases from J, the gap between germline ends came to 8 bases. Looked up from germline, CDR1 is SGDLS and CDR2 is YYNGEE.

This chain connects TRBV28 to TRBJ2-1, with D unresolved. Between the trimmed V and J ends, which lost 7 bases and 0 bases, there was a span of 10 bases. The CDR3 spans 14 residues. The germline V gene encodes CDR1 MDHEN and CDR2 SYDVKM. The CDR3 reads CASMARSSYNEQFF. The CDR3 DNA reads as TGTGCCAGCATGGCCAGAAGCTCCTACAATGAGCAGTTCTTC.

V and J are TRBV6-5 and TRBJ2-3; 10 bases map to TRBD1. Germline V gene sequence: CDR1 MNHEY, CDR2 SVGAGI. The CDR3 length is 15 residues. The ends lost 2 bases at V and 4 bases at J; junction bases unmatched: 3. CDR3 protein: CASSYGTGAPDTQYF. In nucleotides, the CDR3 is TGTGCCAGCAGTTACGGGACAGGGGCACCAGATACGCAGTATTTT.

The chain employs TRBV5-1 and TRBJ2-7; TRBD1 agrees at 10 bases. Germline V gives CDR1 SGHRS, CDR2 YFSETQ. This CDR3 contains 15 residues. J was trimmed by 5 bases and V by 2 bases; bases with no gene match: 7. For the CDR3, the DNA is TGCGCCAGCAGCTTTCGGGACAGGGGTCTCGACGAGCAGTACTTC. This codes for CASSFRDRGLDEQYF.

J is TRBJ1-1 and V is TRBV19; 7 bases match TRBD1. V was clipped by 5 bases and J by 4 bases; unmatched bases: 19. The length of the CDR3 is 18 residues. Germline loops: CDR1 LNHDA, CDR2 SQIVND (reference sequence). The CDR3 nucleotides read TGTGCCAGTAGTCCCCGGGCCGACAGGGTCGGTGTGGGCACTGAAGCTTTCTTT. Protein product: CASSPRADRVGVGTEAFF.

About this clone: At one of its ends the junction is not consistent with the germline gene, which may arise from a read error. The J gene is TRBJ2-4, the V gene TRBV6-1; 7 bases fit TRBD2. Per the germline V gene, CDR1 is MNHNS and CDR2 is SASEGT. The CDR3 spans 14 residues. CDR3 protein: CASSERGSGSMGSF. The CDR3 nucleotides are TGTGCCAGCAGTGAGCGGGGGTCCGGCTCCATGGGTAGCTTC.

The chain recombines TRBV7-9 with TRBJ2-1; D uncertain. The CDR3 extends over 13 amino acids. The V end was cut by 1 base, the J end by 8 bases, with 9 bases between. Germline loops: CDR1 SEHNR, CDR2 FQNEAQ (reference sequence). The CDR3 DNA sequence: TGTGCCAGCAGCTTAGTCCCTAGGTATGAGCAGTTCTTC. Protein: CASSLVPRYEQFF.

The V gene is TRBV6-1, the J gene TRBJ1-3; D may be TRBD1 (5 bases). Germline V gene sequence: CDR1 MNHNS, CDR2 SASEGT. The CDR3 contains 16 residues. Deletions cut 1 base from V and 0 bases from J, with 10 bases between. CDR3 residues: CASSEGGVFSGNTIYF. The CDR3 DNA sequence: TGTGCCAGCAGTGAAGGGGGGGTATTCTCTGGAAACACCATATATTTT.

The V call is TRBV9, the J call TRBJ2-3, with D maybe TRBD2 (5 bases). Germline values: CDR1 SGDLS, CDR2 YYNGEE. Trimming left V 3 bases short and J 2 bases short, with 13 bases between. This CDR3 has 15 residues. CDR3 in DNA: TGTGCCAGCAGCGGAGGCCTGCTAGCCACAGATACGCAGTATTTT. Translation gives CASSGGLLATDTQYF. Complete variable domain (other parts from reference TRBV9 and TRBJ2-3): DSGVTQTPKHLITATGQRVTLRCSPRSGDLSVYWYQQSLDQGLQFLIQYYNGEERAKGNILERFSAQQFPDLHSELNLSSLELGDSALYFCASSGGLLATDTQYFGPGTRLTVL.

The V gene is TRBV10-3, the J gene TRBJ2-2, with 7 bases that match TRBD1. CDR3 length: 19 residues. After removal of 7 bases from V and 1 base from J, the junction contained 18 bases not matched to a gene. CDR1 and CDR2 from the germline V gene are ENHRY and SYGVKD. The CDR3 sequence is CAITNYPRQGYLNTGELFF. CDR3 bases: TGTGCCATCACTAATTACCCCCGACAGGGATACTTGAACACCGGGGAGCTGTTTTTT.

V and J are TRBV5-8 and TRBJ2-3, with TRBD2 matching over 10 bases. V lost 4 bases to trimming and J lost 6 bases; unmatched junction nucleotides: 8. CDR3 length equals 15 residues. Germline V CDR1 and CDR2: SGHTS, YDEGEE. CDR3 in DNA: TGTGCCAGCAGCCCCGAAGGGACTAGCGCCGATACGCAGTATTTT. Protein sequence: CASSPEGTSADTQYF.

V usage is TRBV2 and J usage is TRBJ2-5, with 8 bases matching TRBD1. With V trimmed by 2 bases and J by 2 bases, 1 base remained unmatched. The CDR3 runs to 14 residues. CDR1 and CDR2 (germline): SNHLY, FYNNEI. The CDR3, as DNA: TGTGCCAGCAGTGAATGGGACAGGCAAGAGACCCAGTACTTC. This sequence encodes CASSEWDRQETQYF.

The chain links TRBV30 to TRBJ1-5; D remains ambiguous. Germline V gene sequence: CDR1 GTSNPN, CDR2 SVGIG (reference sequence). Between the trimmed V and J ends, which lost 3 bases and 6 bases, there was a span of 18 bases. The length of the CDR3 is 15 residues. The CDR3 spells CAWSGGSLWGQPQHF. For the CDR3, the DNA is TGTGCCTGGAGCGGAGGAAGCCTATGGGGTCAGCCCCAGCATTTT.

The chain has TRBV28 and TRBJ1-6; the D gene is possibly TRBD1 (5 bases). V was cut by 6 bases and J by 8 bases, with 17 bases left in between. CDR3 length: 15 residues. CDR1 is MDHEN, CDR2 SYDVKM, per germline. CDR3 sequence (DNA): TGTGCCAGCAGCGGGGGGGGGATCCAGCATTCACCCCTCCACTTT. This codes for CASSGGGIQHSPLHF.

This clone showed up just once. J is TRBJ1-2 and V is TRBV6-5, with a weak D call TRBD1 (6 bases). The CDR3 length is 13 residues. Trimming removed 5 bases from V and 9 bases from J, with 16 bases in between. The germline CDR1 and CDR2 sequences are MNHEY and SVGAGI. As DNA, the CDR3 is TGTGCCAGCAGTCAACGTACAGGGTTTCGCTACACCTTC. It translates to CASSQRTGFRYTF.

V is TRBV7-6 and J is TRBJ2-2; the match to TRBD2 covers 9 bases. V gave up 4 bases and J gave up 1 base; unmatched junction bases: 7. From germline, CDR1 is SGHVS and CDR2 FNYEAQ. The CDR3 covers 17 residues. CDR3 in amino acids: CASSSTGTSRNTGELFF. The CDR3 DNA sequence: TGTGCCAGCAGCTCTACCGGGACTAGCAGGAACACCGGGGAGCTGTTTTTT.

V gene TRBV4-1 combines with J gene TRBJ1-2, with D possibly matching TRBD1 (5 bases). CDR3 length equals 18 residues. The V gene lost 0 bases and the J gene lost 4 bases, with 21 bases spanning the gap. CDR1 is MGHRA, CDR2 YSYEKL, per germline. CDR3 in DNA: TGCGCCAGCAGCCAAGATTGGGGCAGGGCAGTGATAGGCTATGGCTACACCTTC. Amino acid sequence: CASSQDWGRAVIGYGYTF.

This chain connects TRBV11-2 to TRBJ1-2; maybe TRBD1 (6 bases). This CDR3 spans 16 amino acids. Germline CDR1 reads SGHAT; CDR2 reads FQNNGV. The V gene lost 8 bases and the J gene lost 5 bases, with 24 bases spanning the gap. The CDR3 nucleotides are TGTGCCAGCCGCCGCGTGGGGGGGCGATTAAGTTATGGCTACACCTTC. Translation gives CASRRVGGRLSYGYTF.

The J gene is TRBJ1-2, the V gene TRBV7-2; D is perhaps TRBD1 (5 bases). Trimming took off 0 bases at V and 4 bases at J, with 15 bases between the two ends. The CDR3 sequence is 16 residues long. Germline V lookup: CDR1 SGHTA, CDR2 FQGNSA. This CDR3 is CASSLARGGEGYGYTF. Here the CDR3 DNA reads TGTGCCAGCAGCTTAGCCCGGGGGGGGGAAGGCTATGGCTACACCTTC.

The J gene is TRBJ2-5, the V gene TRBV4-1; tentatively, D is TRBD1 (6 bases). The CDR3 consists of 16 residues. Germline V lookup: CDR1 MGHRA, CDR2 YSYEKL. V lost 2 bases and J 4 bases, leaving 17 bases between the germline ends. CDR3 nucleotides: TGCGCCAGCAGCCAAAGCGAAGGCAGGGGACGAGAGACCCAGTACTTC. Translation: CASSQSEGRGRETQYF.

Remarks on this clone: This sample includes further DNA sequences coding for the same CDR3. The chain couples TRBV19 to TRBJ1-5; 9 nucleotides agree with TRBD1. This CDR3 has 15 amino acids. The trim removed 1 base at V and 2 bases at J, leaving 0 bases unmatched. Germline V CDR1 and CDR2: LNHDA, SQIVND (reference sequence). The CDR3 protein is CASSIGTGGNQPQHF. The CDR3 coding sequence is TGTGCCAGTAGTATAGGGACAGGGGGCAATCAGCCCCAGCATTTT. The whole variable domain, remainder taken from reference TRBV19 and TRBJ1-5, is DGGITQSPKYLFRKEGQNVTLSCEQNLNHDAMYWYRQDPGQGLRLIYYSQIVNDFQKGDIAEGYSVSREKKESFPLTVTSAQKNPTAFYLCASSIGTGGNQPQHFGDGTRLSIL.

This rearrangement joins TRBV28 to TRBJ1-5; tentatively, D is TRBD1 (5 bases). The CDR3 is made up of 11 amino acids. V was cut by 8 bases and J by 7 bases, with 9 bases left in between. Germline CDR1 reads MDHEN; CDR2 reads SYDVKM. Here the CDR3 reads CASQGNQPQHF. CDR3 in DNA: TGTGCCAGCCAGGGTAACCAGCCCCAGCATTTT.

This clone came up a few times. This chain joins TRBV7-9 and TRBJ1-1; a weak D match, TRBD1 (6 bases). This CDR3 region has 15 residues. Trimming removed 4 bases from V and 0 bases from J, with 12 bases in between. Per the germline V gene, CDR1 is SEHNR and CDR2 is FQNEAQ (reference sequence). The CDR3 loop is CASSSRTEMNTEAFF. The CDR3 coding sequence is TGTGCCAGCAGCTCCCGGACAGAGATGAACACTGAAGCTTTCTTT.